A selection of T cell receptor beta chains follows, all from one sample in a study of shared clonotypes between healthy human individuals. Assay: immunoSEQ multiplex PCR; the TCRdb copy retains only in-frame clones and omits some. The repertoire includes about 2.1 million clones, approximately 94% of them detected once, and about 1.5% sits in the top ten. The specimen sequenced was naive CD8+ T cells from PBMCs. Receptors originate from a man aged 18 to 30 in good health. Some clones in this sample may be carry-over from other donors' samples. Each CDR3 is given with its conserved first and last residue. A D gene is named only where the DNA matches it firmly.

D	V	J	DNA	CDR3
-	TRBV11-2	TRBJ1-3	TGTGCCAGCAGACCAACCCTGACTGGAAACACCATATATTTT	CASRPTLTGNTIYF
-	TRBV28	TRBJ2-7	TGTGCCAGCAGACAAGGGGTCTACGAGCAGTACTTC	CASRQGVYEQYF
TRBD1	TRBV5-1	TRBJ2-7	TGCGCCAGCAGCTTTCGGGACAGGGGCTACGAGCAGTACTTC	CASSFRDRGYEQYF
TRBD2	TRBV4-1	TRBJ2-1	TGCGCCAGCAGCTCCCGGACTAGCGGGAGGTGGAGTGCCTACAATGAGCAGTTCTTC	CASSSRTSGRWSAYNEQFF
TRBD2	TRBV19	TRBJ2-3	TGTGCCAGTAGAGGACTAGATGGCGATACGCAGTATTTT	CASRGLDGDTQYF
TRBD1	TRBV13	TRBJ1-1	TGTGCCAGCAGCCCTCGGACAGGTAACACTGAAGCTTTCTTT	CASSPRTGNTEAFF
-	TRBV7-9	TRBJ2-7	TGTGCCAGCAGCCTCCCCCCCTCCTACGAGCAGTACTTC	CASSLPPSYEQYF
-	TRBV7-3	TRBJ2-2	TGTGCCAGCAGCCGCGGACCCCGGGGTTCGAACACCGGGGAGCTGTTTTTT	CASSRGPRGSNTGELFF
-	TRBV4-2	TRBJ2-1	TGTGCCAGCAGCCAAGTCCTGCTAGCACGACGATACAATGAGCAGTTCTTC	CASSQVLLARRYNEQFF
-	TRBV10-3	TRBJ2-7	TGTGCCACCACAACAACTAGGAAGACCTACGAGCAGTACTTC	CATTTTRKTYEQYF